This entry describes one T cell receptor (beta chain). Its antigen is not identified. The sample originates from a study of early T cells in non-severe SARS-CoV-2 infection. Study context: With bulk RNA from unsorted whole blood as input, sequencing yielded unpaired chains.

The CDR3 sequence is 15 residues long. J was trimmed by 3 bases and V by 3 bases; bases with no gene match: 8. Germline V gene sequence: CDR1 KGHSH, CDR2 LQKENI. Unique molecular identifier tags were affixed to discrete cDNA molecules. TCRdb recomputed calls from the 5' RACE reads with MiXCR, one row per CDR3 protein. This table has tens of thousands of distinct CDR3 sequences, less than 9.5% appearing once. Broader study findings: Using VDJdb, the matching emphasized anti-spike CD8 responses while missing private and CD4 specificities.

The origin of this receptor is an adult who was a healthcare worker with PCR-confirmed SARS-CoV-2 infection or an uninfected control (not recorded which). The source material was whole blood, sampled at baseline. The V and J genes are TRBV18 and TRBJ2-7, with 7 bases matching TRBD2. The CDR3 DNA reads as TGTGCCAGCTCACCGCGGGCGGGAGACCGCTACGAGCAGTACTTC. It is translated as CASSPRAGDRYEQYF.